This T cell receptor beta chain was found in a study of control samples from healthy donors and cancer patients. TCRdb's copy holds only in-frame clones and misses some; the assay was immunoSEQ multiplex PCR. The repertoire has around 170,000 clones, roughly 89% of them found once; the top ten carry about 1.4%. V lost 8 bases, J lost 3 bases, and 13 bases lay in between. Germline V gene sequence: CDR1 LNHDA, CDR2 SQIVND (reference sequence). The CDR3 contains 13 residues. The receptor was derived from a woman in her 50s in good health. The genes are TRBV19 and TRBJ1-2; the D gene is possibly TRBD1 (5 bases). The sequenced sample consisted of blood. Here the CDR3 reads CASYRSRDYGYTF. DNA of the CDR3: TGTGCCAGTTACAGGAGCAGGGACTATGGCTACACCTTC. Complete variable domain (other parts from reference TRBV19 and TRBJ1-2): DGGITQSPKYLFRKEGQNVTLSCEQNLNHDAMYWYRQDPGQGLRLIYYSQIVNDFQKGDIAEGYSVSREKKESFPLTVTSAQKNPTAFYLCASYRSRDYGYTFGSGTRLTVV.